The 4 T cell receptor beta chains in this list originate from one sample, sequenced in a study of technical replicates of blood from several donors. The repertoire was sequenced with immunoSEQ multiplex PCR; TCRdb's copy has only in-frame clones and lacks some. Found here are 55,000 to 65,000 clones, about 94% of them singletons; the top ten hold roughly 4%. The sample taken for sequencing was PBMCs. The origin of the receptors is a human donor in good health. Some clones in this sample may be carry-over from other donors' samples.

The chain has TRBV10-3 and TRBJ2-7, with D perhaps TRBD2 (5 bases). The V gene's germline CDR1 is ENHRY and CDR2 SYGVKD. CDR3 length equals 16 residues. Between the trimmed V and J ends, which lost 2 bases and 7 bases, there was a span of 21 bases. CDR3 sequence: CAISELGRTPSQEQYF. Written as DNA, the CDR3 is TGTGCCATCAGTGAGCTAGGTCGGACTCCCTCTCAGGAGCAGTACTTC.

The count of this clone is one. V is TRBV12-5 and J is TRBJ1-1, with TRBD1 matching over 7 bases. The ends lost 3 bases at V and 2 bases at J; junction bases unmatched: 3. The germline V gene encodes CDR1 LGHNT and CDR2 FRNRAP. The CDR3 sequence is 14 residues long. CDR3 region: CASGFRDRNTEAFF. The CDR3 region has the DNA TGTGCTAGTGGTTTCCGGGACAGAAACACTGAAGCTTTCTTT.

This chain uses TRBV7-2 with TRBJ2-2, with D unresolved. Between the trimmed V and J ends, which lost 6 bases and 8 bases, there was a span of 13 bases. Germline CDR1 reads SGHTA; CDR2 reads FQGNSA. The CDR3 sequence is 13 residues long. The CDR3 sequence: CASRIDTGGELFF. In nucleotides, the CDR3 is TGTGCCAGCAGGATCGACACTGGGGGGGAGCTGTTTTTT.

This clone was recorded once. The chain joins TRBV5-6 to TRBJ1-5, with D possibly matching TRBD1 (5 bases). Deletions cut 3 bases from V and 4 bases from J, with 17 bases between. This CDR3 is built from 16 residues. CDR1 and CDR2 from the germline V gene are SGHDT and YYEEEE. The CDR3 DNA reads TGTGCCAGCAGCTCGGCGGGGGGGATTGGGAATCAGCCCCAGCATTTT. This sequence encodes CASSSAGGIGNQPQHF.